The clone carrying this TCR beta chain has just a few counts. The data were taken from a study of blood T cell repertoires in COVID-19. For the study at large: Samples came from the United States, Italy and Spain, spanning acute and convalescent COVID-19. The analysed material was cDNA or gDNA that came from T cells, B-cell-depleted T cells, or PBMCs.

Trimming stripped 3 bases from V and 4 bases from J, with 7 bases between. In germline, CDR1 is SGHNT, CDR2 YYREEE (reference sequence). CDR3 length: 12 amino acids. Authors' data handling: From reference gene primer amplification, estimates of nucleated cell counts were derived. Libraries were prepared by immunoSEQ multiplex PCR; TCRdb keeps only in-frame clonotypes and omits some of them. Clone size and the V and J calls come from that table; the DNA yielded D and trimming. The sample carries 85,000 to 100,000 clones, around 80% recorded once. This receptor was identified in a human donor in a cohort sampled during active COVID-19. This rearrangement joins TRBV5-4 to TRBJ1-2; D might be TRBD1 (6 bases). Sequenced material: peripheral blood. In DNA, the CDR3 is TGTGCCAGCAGCTCGGACAGCTATGGCTACACCTTC. Protein sequence: CASSSDSYGYTF.